The 8 T cell receptor beta chains given below trace back to one sample, sequenced in a study of blood T cells in healthy people across ages. A second PCR, run for about 6 to 12 cycles, used a sample-barcoded 5' primer plus a J-beta primer mix. TCRdb reanalysed the 5' RACE reads using MiXCR and keeps one entry per CDR3 protein. The sample lists around 900,000 distinct CDR3 sequences, roughly half occurring once. The sample comprised blood. These receptors were collected from a woman aged 55-75 years in good health.

The rearrangement joins TRBV20-1 to TRBJ2-4, with 8 bases identical to TRBD1. Unmatched junction bases numbered 4, after V lost 3 bases and J lost 3 bases. CDR1 DFQATT and CDR2 SNEGSKA come from the germline V gene (reference sequence). The CDR3 has 14 residues. CDR3 DNA sequence: TGCAGTGCTAGGGACAGGGTAGGCAAAAACATTCAGTACTTC. Translated: CSARDRVGKNIQYF.

A few counts support this clonotype. The chain is built from TRBV28 and TRBJ2-3; a weak D match, TRBD1 (6 bases). There are 15 residues in the CDR3. Trimming took 4 bases from V and 1 from J, leaving 12 bases between them. Germline V lookup: CDR1 MDHEN, CDR2 SYDVKM. The CDR3 DNA reads TGTGCCAGCAGTTCAATTTGGACAGGCACAGATACGCAGTATTTT. As protein: CASSSIWTGTDTQYF.

This chain joins TRBV20-1 and TRBJ2-1; D possibly matches TRBD1 or TRBD2 (6 bases each). This CDR3 has 16 residues. Germline-derived CDR1 and CDR2 are DFQATT and SNEGSKA (reference sequence). Trimming pared 0 bases from V and 0 bases from J, leaving 12 bases between. CDR3 sequence: CSARDYKGGSYNEQFF. In DNA form, the CDR3 reads TGCAGTGCTAGAGATTACAAGGGGGGCTCCTACAATGAGCAGTTCTTC.

The rearrangement links TRBV20-1 to TRBJ2-7, with TRBD1 as a possible D gene (6 bases). The germline V and J ends were trimmed by 4 bases and 0 bases, with 19 bases remaining between them. Germline V gene sequence: CDR1 DFQATT, CDR2 SNEGSKA (reference sequence). This CDR3 comprises 16 residues. CDR3 sequence reads: CSATPPRDTYSYEQYF. CDR3 nucleotide sequence: TGCAGTGCTACCCCACCCCGGGACACTTACTCCTACGAGCAGTACTTC.

This clonotype has only a few counts. CDR3 in DNA: TGTGCCTGGAGGGGGCGTAATGGGGAAAAACTGTTTTTT. Its protein product is CAWRGRNGEKLFF. The rearrangement joins TRBV30 to TRBJ1-4; D might be TRBD1 (5 bases). Germline loops: CDR1 GTSNPN, CDR2 SVGIG (reference sequence). The CDR3 contains 13 residues. V lost 3 bases, J lost 8 bases, and 13 bases lay in between. Looking up the rest from reference TRBV30 and TRBJ1-4 gives the full variable domain: SQTIHQWPATLVQPVGSPLSLECTVEGTSNPNLYWYRQAAGRGLQLLFYSVGIGQISSEVPQNLSASRPQDRQFILSSKKLLLSDSGFYLCAWRGRNGEKLFFGSGTQLSVL.

This clonotype came up a few times. J is TRBJ2-7 and V is TRBV6-6; D ambiguous. V gave up 7 bases and J gave up 3 bases, with 7 bases separating them. CDR1 and CDR2 from the germline V gene are MNHNY and SVGAGI (reference sequence). CDR3 size: 11 residues. As DNA, the CDR3 is TGTGCCAGCAAGGCCATCTACGAGCAGTACTTC. Protein: CASKAIYEQYF.

The chain uses TRBV7-2 and TRBJ1-4; the D gene is possibly TRBD1 (6 bases). V was clipped by 1 base and J by 8 bases, with 14 bases between them. The germline V gene has CDR1 SGHTA and CDR2 FQGNSA. The CDR3 runs to 15 residues. The CDR3 reads CASSLGGRIGEKLFF. CDR3 nucleotides: TGTGCCAGCAGCTTAGGGGGGCGTATAGGGGAAAAACTGTTTTTT.

The chain uses TRBV13 and TRBJ2-5; possibly TRBD1 or TRBD2 for D (5 bases each). Germline V CDR1 and CDR2: PRHDT, FYEKMQ (reference sequence). This CDR3 region has 12 residues. The V end was cut by 1 base, the J end by 11 bases, with 11 bases between. The CDR3 region is CASSLVGESQYF. CDR3 bases: TGTGCCAGCAGCTTAGTGGGGGAATCACAGTACTTC.